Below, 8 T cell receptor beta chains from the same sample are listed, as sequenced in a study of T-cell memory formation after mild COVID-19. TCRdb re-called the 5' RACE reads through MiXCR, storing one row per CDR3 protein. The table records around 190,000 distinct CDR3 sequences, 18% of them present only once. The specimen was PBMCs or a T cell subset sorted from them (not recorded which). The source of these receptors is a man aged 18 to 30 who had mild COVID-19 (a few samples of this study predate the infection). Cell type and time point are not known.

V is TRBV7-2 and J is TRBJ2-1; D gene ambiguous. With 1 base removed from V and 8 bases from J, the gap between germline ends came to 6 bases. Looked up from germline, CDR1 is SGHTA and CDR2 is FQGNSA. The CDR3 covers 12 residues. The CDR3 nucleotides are TGTGCCAGCAGCTTAGTCTTCTATGAGCAGTTCTTC. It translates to CASSLVFYEQFF.

The CDR3 sequence is CAGTLGGETQYF. The CDR3 bases are TGTGCCGGGACGCTTGGGGGGGAGACCCAGTACTTC. The rearrangement joins TRBV30 to TRBJ2-7, with a tentative D call TRBD2 (6 bases). The better agreement between TRBJ2-5 and the DNA end casts doubt on the J call. From germline, CDR1 is GTSNPN and CDR2 SVGIG (reference sequence). This CDR3 has 12 amino acids.

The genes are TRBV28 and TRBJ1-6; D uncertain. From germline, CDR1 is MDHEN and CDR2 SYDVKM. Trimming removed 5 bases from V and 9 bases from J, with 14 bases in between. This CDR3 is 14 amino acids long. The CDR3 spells CASSVWVVSSPLHF. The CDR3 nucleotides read TGTGCCAGCAGTGTCTGGGTTGTTAGTTCACCCCTCCACTTT.

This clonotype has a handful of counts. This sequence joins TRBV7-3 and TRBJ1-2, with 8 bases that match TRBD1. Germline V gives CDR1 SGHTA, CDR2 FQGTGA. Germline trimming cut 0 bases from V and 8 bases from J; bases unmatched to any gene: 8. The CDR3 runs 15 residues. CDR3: CASSLTASTGDGYTF. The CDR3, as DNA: TGTGCCAGCAGCTTAACTGCCTCGACAGGGGACGGCTACACCTTC.

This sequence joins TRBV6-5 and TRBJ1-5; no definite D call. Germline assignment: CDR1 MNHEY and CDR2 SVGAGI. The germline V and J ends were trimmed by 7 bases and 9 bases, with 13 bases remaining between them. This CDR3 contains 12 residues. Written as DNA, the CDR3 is TGTGCCAGCAAACCCTCCGCAGGGCCCCAGCATTTT. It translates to CASKPSAGPQHF.

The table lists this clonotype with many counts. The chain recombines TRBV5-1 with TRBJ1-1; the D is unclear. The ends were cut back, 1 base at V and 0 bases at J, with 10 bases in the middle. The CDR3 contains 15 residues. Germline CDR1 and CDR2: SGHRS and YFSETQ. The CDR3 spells CASSLTVTMNTEAFF. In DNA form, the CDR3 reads TGCGCCAGCAGCTTGACCGTCACGATGAACACTGAAGCTTTCTTT.

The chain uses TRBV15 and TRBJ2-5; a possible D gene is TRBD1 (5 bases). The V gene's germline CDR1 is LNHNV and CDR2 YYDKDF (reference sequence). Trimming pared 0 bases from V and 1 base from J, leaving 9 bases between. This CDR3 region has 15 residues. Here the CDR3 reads CATSRDRQFQETQYF. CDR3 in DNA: TGTGCCACCAGCAGAGACCGACAGTTCCAAGAGACCCAGTACTTC. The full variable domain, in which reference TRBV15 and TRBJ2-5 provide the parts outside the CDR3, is DAMVIQNPRYQVTQFGKPVTLSCSQTLNHNVMYWYQQKSSQAPKLLFHYYDKDFNNEADTPDNFQSRRPNTSFCFLDIRSPGLGDTAMYLCATSRDRQFQETQYFGPGTRLLVL.

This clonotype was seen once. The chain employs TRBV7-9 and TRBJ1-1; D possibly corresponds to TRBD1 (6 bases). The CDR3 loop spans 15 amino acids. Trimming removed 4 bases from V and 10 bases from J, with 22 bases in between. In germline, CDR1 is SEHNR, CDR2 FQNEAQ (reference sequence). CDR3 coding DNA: TGTGCCAGCAGCTCACAGGGTACGACCGTCGAAGGAGCTTTCTTT. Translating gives CASSSQGTTVEGAFF.